This T cell receptor (beta chain) appears in the sequencing data of a study of blood T cell repertoires in COVID-19. Method: immunoSEQ multiplex PCR; TCRdb's copy keeps in-frame clones and lacks some. The top ten clones hold around 2.3% of a sample with approximately 180,000 clones, 80% to 90% of them seen once. J gave up 0 bases and V 4 bases, and 8 bases lay outside the gene matches. CDR1 is SNHLY, CDR2 FYNNEI, per germline. The CDR3 is made up of 19 amino acids. Sequencing was done on a sample of PBMCs or T cells enriched from blood (not recorded which). The receptor comes from a middle-aged woman with acute COVID-19. This chain joins TRBV2 and TRBJ2-2; 13 nucleotides line up with TRBD2. CDR3 DNA sequence: TGTGCCAGCAGTGTTAGAACTAGCGGGGGGGTCGCGAACACCGGGGAGCTGTTTTTT. This encodes CASSVRTSGGVANTGELFF.